The 3 T cell receptor beta chains in this list originate from one sample, sequenced in a study of molecular identifiers for immune sequencing clone quantification. TCRdb reprocessed the PCR reads via MiXCR and lists one record per CDR3 protein. The sample lists some 580,000 distinct CDR3 sequences; about 25% were seen once. Sequences were obtained from naive CD8+ T cells from blood, with Jurkat cell RNA spiked in. Subset noted: FACS-sorted CD8+CD4-CCR7+CD45RA+ naive T cells. These receptors all stem from a human donor in good health. Some libraries in this study had Jurkat cell RNA spiked in.

This clonotype was counted many times. V gene TRBV5-6 combines with J gene TRBJ2-3; no clear D gene. Trimming took 0 bases from V and 5 from J, leaving 7 bases between them. Germline CDR1 reads SGHDT; CDR2 reads YYEEEE. This CDR3 contains 13 residues. In DNA, the CDR3 is TGTGCCAGCAGCTTGGGGGATCAAGATACGCAGTATTTT. Its protein product is CASSLGDQDTQYF.

The chain carries TRBV6-6 and TRBJ1-3; 11 bases fit TRBD1. Trimming cost V 2 bases and J 4 bases; bases outside gene matches: 13. The CDR3 contains 19 residues. Looked up from germline, CDR1 is MNHNY and CDR2 is SVGAGI (reference sequence). The CDR3 nucleotides are TGTGCCAGCAGTTACCTCGGACAGGGGGCGTTTGGTTCGGGAAACACCATATATTTT. It yields the protein CASSYLGQGAFGSGNTIYF.

Concerning this clonotype itself: A read error is possible here, since a much larger clone lies one base away. The chain joins TRBV7-2 to TRBJ2-7; D is possibly TRBD2 (7 bases). Trimming stripped 5 bases from V and 2 bases from J, with 13 bases between. The CDR3 has 14 amino acids. The germline V gene has CDR1 SGHTA and CDR2 FQGNSA. CDR3 DNA sequence: TGTGCCAGCAGCGTATGGGGGGGGCCCTACGAGCAGTACTTC. Protein product: CASSVWGGPYEQYF.